This T cell receptor beta chain was captured by sequencing in a study of CD8+ T cells in alopecia areata. Note on this clone: Its antigen is not identified.

The authors extracted RNA and reverse transcribed it into cDNA as the sequencing template. This table comes from immunoSEQ multiplex PCR, and its TCRdb copy is limited to in-frame clones, with some not included. The sample contains 150,000 to 200,000 clones, 50% to 60% of which appear only once. PBMCs were stained for CD3, CD4 and CD8, and CD4+ and CD8+ T cells were sorted. The CDR3 sequence is 15 residues long. In germline, CDR1 is SGHNT, CDR2 YYREEE (reference sequence). J was trimmed by 1 base and V by 4 bases; bases with no gene match: 6. Study conclusions and caveats: Patients shared TCRs less clearly than mice did, possibly owing to HLA.

The chain employs TRBV5-4 and TRBJ1-1; TRBD1 matches at 8 bases. Sequencing was done on a sample of CD4+ T cells sorted from blood. This TCR was sampled from a human donor in good health. This CDR3 reads CASSLTGAKNTEAFF. CDR3 DNA sequence: TGTGCCAGCAGCCTGACAGGGGCCAAGAACACTGAAGCTTTCTTT.